This TCR beta chain is drawn from a study of PD-L1 blockade in urothelial cancer. The wider study: About 85% of the 29 patients were men with bladder-origin urothelial cancer.

Time point meaning: pretreatment peripheral blood. Every PCR got spiked synthetic TCR analog templates. Assay: immunoSEQ multiplex PCR; the TCRdb copy retains only in-frame clones and omits some. The table lists 60,000 or so clones, 85% of them singletons. This CDR3 has 14 amino acids. Germline V lookup: CDR1 SGHRS, CDR2 YFSETQ. Trimming at V came to 0 bases and at J to 6 bases, leaving 6 bases not matched to a gene. This rearrangement joins TRBV5-1 to TRBJ2-7, with 7 bases that match TRBD1. Sample: PBMCs, taken around atezolizumab (anti-PD-L1) treatment. This receptor was identified in a man in his 70s with urothelial cancer. The CDR3 sequence is CASSLGQGEGEQYF. The CDR3 region has the DNA TGCGCCAGCAGCTTGGGGCAGGGGGAAGGCGAGCAGTACTTC.